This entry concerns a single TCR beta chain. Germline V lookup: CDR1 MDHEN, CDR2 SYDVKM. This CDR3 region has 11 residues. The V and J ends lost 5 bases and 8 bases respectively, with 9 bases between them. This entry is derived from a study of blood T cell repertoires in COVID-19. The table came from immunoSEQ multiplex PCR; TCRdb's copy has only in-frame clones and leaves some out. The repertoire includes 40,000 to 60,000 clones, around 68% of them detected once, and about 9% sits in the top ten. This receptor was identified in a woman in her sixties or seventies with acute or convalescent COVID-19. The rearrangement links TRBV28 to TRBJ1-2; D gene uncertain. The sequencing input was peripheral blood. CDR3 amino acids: CASSERRGYTF. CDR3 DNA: TGTGCCAGCAGTGAGAGGCGGGGCTACACCTTC.